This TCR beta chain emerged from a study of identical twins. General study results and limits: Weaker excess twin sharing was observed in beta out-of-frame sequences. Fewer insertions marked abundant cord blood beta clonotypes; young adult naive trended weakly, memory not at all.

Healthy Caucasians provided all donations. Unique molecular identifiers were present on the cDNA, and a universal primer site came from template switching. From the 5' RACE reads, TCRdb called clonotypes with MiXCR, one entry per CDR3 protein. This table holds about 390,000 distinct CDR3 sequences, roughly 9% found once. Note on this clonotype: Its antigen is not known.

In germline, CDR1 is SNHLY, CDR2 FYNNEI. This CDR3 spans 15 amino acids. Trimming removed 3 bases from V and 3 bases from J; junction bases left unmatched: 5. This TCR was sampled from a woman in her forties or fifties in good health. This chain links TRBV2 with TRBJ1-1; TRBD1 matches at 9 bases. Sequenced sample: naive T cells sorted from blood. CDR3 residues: CASSDPGQGHTEAFF. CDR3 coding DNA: TGTGCCAGCAGTGACCCCGGACAGGGGCACACTGAAGCTTTCTTT.